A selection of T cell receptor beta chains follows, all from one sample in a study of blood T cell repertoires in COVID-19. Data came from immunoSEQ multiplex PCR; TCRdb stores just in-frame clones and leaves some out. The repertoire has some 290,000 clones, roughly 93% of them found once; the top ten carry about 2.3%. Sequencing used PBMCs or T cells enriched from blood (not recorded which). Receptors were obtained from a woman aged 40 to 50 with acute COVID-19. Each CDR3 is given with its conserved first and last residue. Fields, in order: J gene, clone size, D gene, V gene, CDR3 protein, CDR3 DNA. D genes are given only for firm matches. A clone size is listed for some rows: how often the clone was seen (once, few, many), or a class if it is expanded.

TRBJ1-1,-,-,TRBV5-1,CASSPNSGGGNTEAFF,TGCGCCAGCAGCCCAAACTCAGGAGGAGGGAACACTGAAGCTTTCTTT
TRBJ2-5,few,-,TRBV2,CAIDQETQYF,TGTGCCATAGACCAAGAGACCCAGTACTTC
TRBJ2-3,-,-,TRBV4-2,CASSLRTADTQYF,TGTGCCAGCAGCCTCCGGACAGCAGATACGCAGTATTTT
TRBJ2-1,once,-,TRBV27,CASSPRGRGVRGSSYNEQFF,TGTGCCAGCAGTCCAAGGGGGCGCGGGGTGCGTGGGAGCTCCTACAATGAGCAGTTCTTC
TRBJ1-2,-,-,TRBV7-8,CASSLGIPGAYGYTF,TGTGCCAGCAGCTTAGGGATACCTGGGGCCTATGGCTACACCTTC
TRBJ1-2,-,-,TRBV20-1,CSASEVGDPFNPYGYTF,TGCAGTGCTAGTGAGGTCGGGGATCCCTTTAACCCTTATGGCTACACCTTC
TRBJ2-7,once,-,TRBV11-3,CASSLDREQYF,TGTGCCAGCAGCTTAGACCGGGAGCAGTACTTC
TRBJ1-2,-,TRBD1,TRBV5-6,CASSLGQGPGYTF,TGTGCCAGCAGCTTGGGACAGGGCCCTGGCTACACCTTC
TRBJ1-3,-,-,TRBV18,CASSPNLGLEGRSGNTIYF,TGTGCCAGCTCACCAAATCTTGGACTCGAAGGACGCTCTGGAAACACCATATATTTT
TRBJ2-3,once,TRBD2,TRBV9,CASSVASGGRTDTQYF,TGTGCCAGCAGCGTAGCGAGCGGGGGTAGGACAGATACGCAGTATTTT
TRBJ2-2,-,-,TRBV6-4,CASSDSLRQGGNTGELFF,TGTGCCAGCAGTGACTCACTCCGACAGGGAGGTAACACCGGGGAGCTGTTTTTT